This T cell receptor beta chain was recovered during a study of blood T cell repertoires in COVID-19. In the authors' workflow: Amplification from reference gene primers served as the basis for estimated nucleated cell counts. TCRdb's table, derived via immunoSEQ multiplex PCR, lists solely in-frame clones and lacks some. V and J calls and clone size are copied from that table; D and trimming were computed from the DNA. Here the sample spans 34,000 or so clones, over 75% being singletons. With V trimmed by 1 base and J by 7 bases, 13 bases remained unmatched. CDR1 is MGHDK, CDR2 SYGVNS, per germline. This CDR3 has 16 residues.

The chain links TRBV25-1 to TRBJ2-7; 7 nucleotides match TRBD2. The receptor comes from a man aged 60 to 75 with active COVID-19. The sample taken for sequencing was peripheral blood. Here the CDR3 reads CASSESSTSVVGEQYF. In DNA form, the CDR3 reads TGTGCCAGCAGTGAATCAAGTACTAGCGTGGTGGGAGAGCAGTACTTC.